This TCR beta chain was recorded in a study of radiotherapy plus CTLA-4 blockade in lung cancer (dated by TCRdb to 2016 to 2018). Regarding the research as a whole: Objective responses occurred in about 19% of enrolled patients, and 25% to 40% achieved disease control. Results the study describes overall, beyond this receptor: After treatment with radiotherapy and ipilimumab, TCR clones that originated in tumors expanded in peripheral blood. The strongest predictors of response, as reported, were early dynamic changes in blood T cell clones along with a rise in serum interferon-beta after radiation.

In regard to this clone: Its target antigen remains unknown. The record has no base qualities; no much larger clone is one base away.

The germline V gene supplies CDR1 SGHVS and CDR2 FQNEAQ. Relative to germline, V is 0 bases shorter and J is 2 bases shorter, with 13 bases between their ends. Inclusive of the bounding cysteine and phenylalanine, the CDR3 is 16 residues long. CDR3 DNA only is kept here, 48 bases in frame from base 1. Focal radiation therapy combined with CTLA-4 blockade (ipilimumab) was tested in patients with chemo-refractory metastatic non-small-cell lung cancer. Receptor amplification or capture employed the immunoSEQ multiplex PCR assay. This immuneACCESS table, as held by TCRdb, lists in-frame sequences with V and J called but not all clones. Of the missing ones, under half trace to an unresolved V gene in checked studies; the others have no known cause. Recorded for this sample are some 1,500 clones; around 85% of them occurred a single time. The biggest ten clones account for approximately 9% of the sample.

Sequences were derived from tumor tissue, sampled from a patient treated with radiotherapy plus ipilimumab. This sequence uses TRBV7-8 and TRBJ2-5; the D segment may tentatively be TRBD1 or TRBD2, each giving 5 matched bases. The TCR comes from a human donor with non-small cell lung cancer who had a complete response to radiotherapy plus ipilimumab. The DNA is TGTGCCAGCAGCTTAGCCGGGACGAGTATACAAGAGACCCAGTACTTC. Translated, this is CASSLAGTSIQETQYF.